What follows are 10 T cell receptor beta chains derived from one specimen sequenced in a study of memory CD4+ T cells and cytomegalovirus serostatus. Single viable CD3+CD4+CD8-CD45RO+ cells were sorted as the memory CD4+ T cells. This table comes from immunoSEQ multiplex PCR, and its TCRdb copy is limited to in-frame clones, with some not included. The repertoire includes nearly 60,000 clones, 80% to 90% of them detected once, and more than 1% sits in the top ten. Sequencing was carried out using memory CD4+ T cells from blood. Every receptor here comes from an adult in good health and CMV-seronegative.

The gene calls are TRBV16 and TRBJ1-2; no reliable D call. The germline V gene has CDR1 KGHSY and CDR2 FQNENV. The ends were cut back, 2 bases at V and 2 bases at J, with 0 bases in the middle. The CDR3 consists of 11 residues. CDR3 in DNA: TGTGCCAGCAGCCAAAACTATGGCTACACCTTC. Its protein product is CASSQNYGYTF. The entire variable domain, with the rest obtained from reference TRBV16 and TRBJ1-2, is as follows: GEEVAQTPKHLVRGEGQKAKLYCAPIKGHSYVFWYQQVLKNEFKFLISFQNENVFDETGMPKERFSAKCLPNSPCSLEIQATKLEDSAVYFCASSQNYGYTFGSGTRLTVV.

This chain joins TRBV7-8 and TRBJ2-1; D unresolved. The ends were cut back, 5 bases at V and 3 bases at J, with 17 bases in the middle. This CDR3 contains 16 residues. Germline lookup yields CDR1 SGHVS and CDR2 FQNEAQ. The CDR3 spells CASSPYRVADYNEQFF. The CDR3 region has the DNA TGTGCCAGCAGCCCCTATAGGGTAGCAGACTACAATGAGCAGTTCTTC.

This chain joins TRBV4-1 and TRBJ2-3; no reliable D call. There are 12 residues in the CDR3. The V gene lost 2 bases and the J gene lost 2 bases, with 2 bases spanning the gap. The germline gives CDR1 MGHRA, CDR2 YSYEKL. CDR3 loop: CASSQPTDTQYF. The CDR3 DNA follows: TGCGCCAGCAGCCAACCCACAGATACGCAGTATTTT.

This clone was counted a single time. The chain couples TRBV15 to TRBJ2-5; D possibly matches TRBD1 or TRBD2 (7 bases each). The V and J ends lost 5 bases and 5 bases respectively, with 18 bases between them. Germline CDR1 is LNHNV and CDR2 is YYDKDF (reference sequence). There are 15 residues in the CDR3. CDR3 DNA: TGTGCCACCAGCCCAGGGGGGGGACCGCCGGAGACCCAGTACTTC. This gives the protein CATSPGGGPPETQYF.

This clone was observed a few times. This rearrangement joins TRBV30 to TRBJ1-3, with D uncertain. CDR3 length: 13 residues. V dropped 0 bases and J dropped 9 bases, with 12 bases sitting between them. Germline assignment: CDR1 GTSNPN and CDR2 SVGIG (reference sequence). The CDR3 here is CAWSVPSLSTIYF. The CDR3 coding sequence is TGTGCCTGGAGTGTACCGAGCTTAAGCACCATATATTTT. Complete variable domain (other parts from reference TRBV30 and TRBJ1-3): SQTIHQWPATLVQPVGSPLSLECTVEGTSNPNLYWYRQAAGRGLQLLFYSVGIGQISSEVPQNLSASRPQDRQFILSSKKLLLSDSGFYLCAWSVPSLSTIYFGEGSWLTVV.

The chain joins TRBV12-5 to TRBJ2-7; D remains ambiguous. CDR1 is LGHNT, CDR2 FRNRAP, per germline. The CDR3 consists of 16 residues. Trimming removed 4 bases from V and 4 bases from J, with 20 bases in between. The CDR3 loop reads CASGSTPRVEEYEQYF. The CDR3 nucleotides are TGTGCTAGTGGTTCTACCCCACGGGTAGAAGAGTACGAGCAGTACTTC.

This clone showed up just a few times. The chain combines TRBV7-7 with TRBJ2-1; D is undetermined. Germline V gene lookup returns CDR1 SSHAT and CDR2 FNYEAQ (reference sequence). V was cut by 1 base and J by 8 bases, with 15 bases left in between. The CDR3 is made up of 15 amino acids. The CDR3 region is CASSLGSSVIDEQFF. The CDR3 DNA is TGTGCCAGCAGCTTAGGGTCTAGTGTTATCGATGAGCAGTTCTTC.

Note on this clone: The same CDR3 arises from other DNA sequences in this sample as well. V and J are TRBV18 and TRBJ2-7; 9 nucleotides match TRBD1. The CDR3 has 15 residues. CDR1 is KGHSH and CDR2 is LQKENI in the germline V gene. V lost 4 bases to trimming and J lost 4 bases; unmatched junction nucleotides: 8. The CDR3 region has the DNA TGTGCCAGCTCACTACAGGGACAGGGAGCATACGAGCAGTACTTC. Its protein is CASSLQGQGAYEQYF. The variable domain in full, completed from reference TRBV18 and TRBJ2-7, reads NAGVMQNPRHLVRRRGQEARLRCSPMKGHSHVYWYRQLPEEGLKFMVYLQKENIIDESGMPKERFSAEFPKEGPSILRIQQVVRGDSAAYFCASSLQGQGAYEQYFGPGTRLTVT.

The chain recombines TRBV9 with TRBJ1-1; 7 nucleotides align to TRBD1. This CDR3 has 14 residues. The ends lost 4 bases at V and 5 bases at J; junction bases unmatched: 8. From germline, CDR1 is SGDLS and CDR2 YYNGEE. CDR3 residues: CASSTHTGVTEAFF. The CDR3 nucleotides are TGTGCCAGCAGCACCCACACAGGGGTAACTGAAGCTTTCTTT.

The rearrangement uses TRBV7-6 and TRBJ2-7, with a possible D match to TRBD2 (5 bases). V lost 5 bases to trimming and J lost 0 bases, with 17 bases between them. The CDR3 runs 16 residues. CDR1 SGHVS and CDR2 FNYEAQ come from the germline V gene. Written as DNA, the CDR3 is TGTGCCAGCAGCGCAACCGCGGGTAGGACCTCCTACGAGCAGTACTTC. Translated: CASSATAGRTSYEQYF.